These 5 T cell receptor beta chains were sequenced from one sample in a study of early T cells in non-severe SARS-CoV-2 infection. TCRdb redid the calling of the 5' RACE reads with MiXCR, one entry per CDR3 protein. This sample has tens of thousands of distinct CDR3 sequences, with about 4.4% found just once. Material: whole blood. Source of these receptors: an adult who was a healthcare worker with PCR-confirmed SARS-CoV-2 infection or an uninfected control (not recorded which).

The table lists this clonotype with many counts. The chain employs TRBV7-3 and TRBJ1-5; TRBD1 matches at 9 bases. The germline V gene has CDR1 SGHTA and CDR2 FQGTGA. J was trimmed by 6 bases and V by 4 bases; bases with no gene match: 1. This CDR3 comprises 13 residues. The CDR3: CASSSDRGQPQHF. The DNA of the CDR3 is TGTGCCAGCAGCTCGGACAGGGGTCAGCCCCAGCATTTT.

V gene TRBV5-1 combines with J gene TRBJ2-3, with TRBD2 as a possible D gene (5 bases). Looked up from germline, CDR1 is SGHRS and CDR2 is YFSETQ. The ends were cut back, 2 bases at V and 0 bases at J, with 13 bases in the middle. CDR3 size: 16 residues. CDR3: CASSFRTPASTDTQYF. CDR3 in DNA: TGCGCCAGCAGCTTTAGGACTCCAGCTAGCACAGATACGCAGTATTTT.

This clonotype is categorized as medium-sized. The chain combines TRBV2 with TRBJ2-1; 10 bases line up with TRBD2. CDR1 is SNHLY and CDR2 is FYNNEI in the germline V gene. The CDR3 length is 14 residues. V lost 5 bases to trimming and J lost 6 bases; unmatched junction nucleotides: 4. CDR3 in amino acids: CASSTGLASNEQFF. CDR3 coding DNA: TGTGCCAGCAGTACGGGACTAGCGTCCAATGAGCAGTTCTTC.

This clonotype showed up many times. This chain links TRBV18 with TRBJ2-7, with 9 bases aligning to TRBD1. Germline V CDR1 and CDR2: KGHSH, LQKENI. The junction had 0 bases not matched to a gene; V was cut back by 0 bases and J by 3 bases. The CDR3 contains 14 residues. CDR3 protein: CASSPPGQGYEQYF. The CDR3 DNA follows: TGTGCCAGCTCACCACCGGGACAGGGCTACGAGCAGTACTTC.

This clonotype came up many times. CDR3 in DNA: TGCGCCAGCAGCGCGGACAGCCCTACCGGGGAGCTGTTTTTT. Its protein product is CASSADSPTGELFF. The chain joins TRBV5-1 to TRBJ2-2, with D possibly matching TRBD1 (6 bases). Germline CDR1 is SGHRS and CDR2 is YFSETQ. V was pared by 4 bases and J by 5 bases, with 12 bases between. This CDR3 has 14 amino acids.